The rows below give T cell receptor beta chains drawn from one sample of a study of early T cells in non-severe SARS-CoV-2 infection. TCRdb processed the 5' RACE reads anew with MiXCR; each CDR3 protein has one entry. The sample has about 89,000 distinct CDR3 sequences, 16% seen once; the top ten hold 5.1%. The starting material was whole blood, obtained at baseline. Receptor source: an adult who was a healthcare worker with PCR-confirmed SARS-CoV-2 infection or an uninfected control (not recorded which). Each CDR3 is given with its conserved first and last residue. Fields, in order: J gene, D gene, V gene, clone size, CDR3 protein, CDR3 DNA. D genes are given only for firm matches. Clone size appears in some rows only: once, few, many, or a class for an expanded clone.

TRBJ2-7,-,TRBV4-1,-,CASSLQKGGLSSYEQYF,TGCGCCAGCAGCCTCCAAAAGGGGGGACTCAGCTCCTACGAGCAGTACTTC
TRBJ2-4,TRBD1,TRBV5-1,-,CASSSGQGTNIQYF,TGCGCCAGCAGCTCCGGACAGGGTACGAACATTCAGTACTTC
TRBJ2-5,-,TRBV10-3,many,CAISEKKKETQYF,TGTGCCATCAGTGAGAAGAAGAAAGAGACCCAGTACTTC
TRBJ1-1,-,TRBV4-1,few,CASSPVDSFMNTEAFF,TGCGCCAGCAGCCCCGTGGACAGCTTCATGAACACTGAAGCTTTCTTT
TRBJ2-3,TRBD2,TRBV12-3/TRBV12-4,-,CASSLDPAGVGDTQYF,TGTGCCAGCAGTTTAGATCCAGCGGGAGTGGGCGATACGCAGTATTTT
TRBJ2-5,TRBD2,TRBV28,few,CASSQSSGQETQYF,TGTGCCAGCAGCCAATCTAGCGGCCAAGAGACCCAGTACTTC
TRBJ2-1,TRBD2,TRBV6-4,many,CASSESGNLGEQFF,TGTGCCAGCAGTGAGAGCGGGAATTTGGGTGAGCAGTTCTTC
TRBJ2-6,-,TRBV21-1,-,CASSTHRIDRRGSGANVLTF,TGTGCCAGCAGCACCCATAGAATTGACAGGAGGGGCTCTGGGGCCAACGTCCTGACTTTC
TRBJ2-3,-,TRBV20-1,-,CSASQRDTQYF,TGCAGTGCTTCTCAGCGAGATACGCAGTATTTT
TRBJ2-1,-,TRBV3-1,few,CASSQDGQLSDEQFF,TGTGCCAGCAGCCAAGATGGACAGTTGAGCGATGAGCAGTTCTTC
TRBJ2-5,-,TRBV7-9,-,CASSFLASQETQYF,TGTGCCAGCAGCTTCCTAGCGTCCCAAGAGACCCAGTACTTC
TRBJ2-7,-,TRBV5-6,-,CASSDSSNAAYEQYF,TGTGCCAGCAGCGATAGTTCGAACGCGGCCTACGAGCAGTACTTC
TRBJ2-2,TRBD1,TRBV12-3/TRBV12-4,few,CASSRGGAYTGELFF,TGTGCCAGCAGCCGAGGGGGCGCTTACACCGGGGAGCTGTTTTTT
TRBJ2-3,-,TRBV3-1,few,CASSQDRERFTDTQYF,TGTGCCAGCAGCCAAGACCGCGAGCGGTTCACAGATACGCAGTATTTT
TRBJ1-6,-,TRBV4-2,many,CASSPGGRENNSPLHF,TGTGCCAGCAGCCCGGGGGGCAGGGAGAATAATTCACCCCTCCACTTT
TRBJ2-2,-,TRBV20-1,-,CSARSGYTGELFF,TGCAGTGCTAGATCGGGGTACACCGGGGAGCTGTTTTTT
TRBJ2-3,TRBD2,TRBV7-9,few,CASSLSRSGRAPQYF,TGTGCCAGCAGCTTATCCCGGAGCGGGAGGGCCCCGCAGTATTTT
TRBJ2-2,-,TRBV10-2,few,CASGLGELFF,TGCGCCAGCGGGCTCGGGGAGCTGTTTTTT
TRBJ1-1,-,TRBV7-9,few,CASSLSGTEAFF,TGTGCCAGCAGCTTATCGGGTACTGAAGCTTTCTTT
TRBJ2-7,-,TRBV4-1,few,CASSQLTSRRGEQYF,TGCGCCAGCAGCCAACTCACTAGCCGGAGGGGAGAGCAGTACTTC
TRBJ2-3,TRBD2,TRBV5-6,few,CASSLRLGLAGGISTDTQYF,TGTGCCAGCAGCTTGAGACTGGGACTAGCGGGAGGGATTAGCACAGATACGCAGTATTTT
TRBJ2-2,-,TRBV28,few,CASSFGRLNRAGELFF,TGTGCCAGCAGTTTCGGCAGGCTCAACCGGGCCGGGGAGCTGTTTTTT
TRBJ2-3,TRBD2,TRBV20-1,-,CSARAGSGSDTQYF,TGCAGTGCTAGAGCGGGTAGCGGGTCAGATACGCAGTATTTT
TRBJ1-5,-,TRBV28,many,CASSLGQITNQPQHF,TGTGCCAGCAGTTTAGGGCAGATAACTAATCAGCCCCAGCATTTT
TRBJ2-7,TRBD1,TRBV5-1,-,CASSLGGQGPYEQYF,TGCGCCAGCAGCTTGGGCGGACAGGGCCCCTACGAGCAGTACTTC
TRBJ2-7,-,TRBV11-3,-,CASSHWQNTSYEQYF,TGTGCCAGCAGCCACTGGCAAAACACCTCCTACGAGCAGTACTTC
TRBJ2-1,-,TRBV21-1,few,CASSKIAGEQFF,TGTGCCAGCAGCAAGATAGCGGGTGAGCAGTTCTTC
TRBJ1-5,TRBD1,TRBV24-1,few,CATSDLRPFSADRENQPQHF,TGTGCCACCAGTGATTTGCGACCATTTAGTGCTGACAGGGAAAATCAGCCCCAGCATTTT
TRBJ2-1,-,TRBV7-9,medium-sized,CASSDHKNEQFF,TGTGCCAGCAGCGATCACAAAAATGAGCAGTTCTTC
TRBJ1-5,-,TRBV24-1,many,CATSVSRGWPQHF,TGTGCCACCAGTGTGTCCAGGGGATGGCCCCAGCATTTT
TRBJ1-4,TRBD1,TRBV6-5,few,CASSYRGGGWTNEKLFF,TGTGCCAGCAGTTACCGGGGAGGGGGCTGGACTAATGAAAAACTGTTTTTT
TRBJ2-7,-,TRBV6-1,-,CASMDTYEQYF,TGTGCCAGCATGGACACCTACGAGCAGTACTTC
TRBJ1-4,TRBD1,TRBV3-1,few,CASSHQGAREKLFF,TGTGCCAGCAGCCATCAGGGGGCGCGCGAAAAACTGTTTTTT
TRBJ1-5,-,TRBV6-2/TRBV6-3,few,CASSYRAREPQHF,TGTGCCAGCAGTTACAGGGCGAGGGAGCCCCAGCATTTT
TRBJ2-1,TRBD2,TRBV12-3/TRBV12-4,-,CASKLAGGLAYNEQFF,TGTGCCAGCAAACTAGCGGGAGGGTTGGCCTACAATGAGCAGTTCTTC
TRBJ2-7,-,TRBV20-1,-,CSAHPLDSYEQYF,TGCAGTGCTCACCCACTTGATTCCTACGAGCAGTACTTC
TRBJ2-7,-,TRBV28,many,CASSLGLGPYEQYF,TGTGCCAGCAGTTTAGGGCTAGGCCCCTACGAGCAGTACTTC
TRBJ2-7,-,TRBV6-2/TRBV6-3,few,CASSYSIYEQYF,TGTGCCAGCAGTTACTCGATCTACGAGCAGTACTTC
TRBJ2-7,TRBD2,TRBV20-1,-,CSGLAETFSYEQYF,TGCAGTGGGCTAGCGGAAACCTTCTCCTACGAGCAGTACTTC
TRBJ1-1,-,TRBV30,-,CAWSVWGNTEAFF,TGTGCCTGGAGTGTGTGGGGGAACACTGAAGCTTTCTTT
TRBJ2-1,TRBD2,TRBV20-1,-,CSATSEREGHNEQFF,TGCAGTGCTACGTCCGAGCGGGAGGGCCACAATGAGCAGTTCTTC
TRBJ2-1,-,TRBV7-2,-,CASSPTGLAVLGFF,TGTGCCAGCAGCCCGACGGGACTCGCTGTTTTGGGGTTCTTC
TRBJ1-5,-,TRBV28,-,CASSSREEPQHF,TGTGCCAGCAGTTCCCGTGAAGAGCCCCAGCATTTT
TRBJ1-6,TRBD1,TRBV5-1,-,CASSPDRVQSPLHF,TGCGCCAGCAGCCCCGACAGGGTACAGTCACCCCTCCACTTT
TRBJ1-4,-,TRBV19,once,CASSMRGNNEKLFF,TGTGCCAGTAGTATGAGGGGGAATAATGAAAAACTGTTTTTT
TRBJ1-6,-,TRBV11-2,many,CASGLSWGPDSPLHF,TGTGCCAGCGGCTTATCGTGGGGGCCGGATTCACCCCTCCACTTT
TRBJ2-1,-,TRBV5-1,-,CASSLGQYNEQFF,TGCGCCAGCAGCTTGGGGCAGTACAATGAGCAGTTCTTC
TRBJ2-3,-,TRBV7-2,-,CASSPNRRDTQYF,TGTGCCAGCAGCCCAAATCGACGGGATACGCAGTATTTT
TRBJ1-1,-,TRBV7-2,few,CASSFAGGATAEAFF,TGTGCCAGCAGCTTTGCGGGGGGCGCGACGGCTGAAGCTTTCTTT
TRBJ2-2,TRBD2,TRBV5-1,many,CASDKTSGSTGELFF,TGCGCCAGCGACAAGACTAGCGGATCCACCGGGGAGCTGTTTTTT
TRBJ2-1,-,TRBV7-2,many,CASRRRHSYNEQFF,TGTGCCAGCAGGAGGAGGCACTCCTACAATGAGCAGTTCTTC
TRBJ2-7,-,TRBV20-1,-,CSARESGFGEQYF,TGCAGTGCTAGAGAATCAGGTTTTGGCGAGCAGTACTTC
TRBJ2-6,-,TRBV21-1,few,CASRLETNLSPGANVLTF,TGTGCCAGCAGGCTAGAGACAAATTTATCTCCTGGGGCCAACGTCCTGACTTTC
TRBJ2-3,TRBD2,TRBV20-1,many,CSASGSPGAVDTQYF,TGCAGCGCTAGCGGGAGCCCTGGGGCGGTAGATACGCAGTATTTT